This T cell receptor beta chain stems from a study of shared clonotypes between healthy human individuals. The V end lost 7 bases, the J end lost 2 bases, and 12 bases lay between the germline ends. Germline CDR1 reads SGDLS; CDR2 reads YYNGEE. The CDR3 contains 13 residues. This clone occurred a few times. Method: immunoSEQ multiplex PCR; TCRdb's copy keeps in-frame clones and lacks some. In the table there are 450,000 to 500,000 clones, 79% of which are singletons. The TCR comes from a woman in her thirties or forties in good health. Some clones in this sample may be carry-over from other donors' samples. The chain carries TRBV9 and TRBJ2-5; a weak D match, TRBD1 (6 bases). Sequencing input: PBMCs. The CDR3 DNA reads TGTGCCAGCGGGCAGGGGAATCAAGAGACCCAGTACTTC. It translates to CASGQGNQETQYF. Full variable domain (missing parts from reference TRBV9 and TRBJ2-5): DSGVTQTPKHLITATGQRVTLRCSPRSGDLSVYWYQQSLDQGLQFLIQYYNGEERAKGNILERFSAQQFPDLHSELNLSSLELGDSALYFCASGQGNQETQYFGPGTRLLVL.